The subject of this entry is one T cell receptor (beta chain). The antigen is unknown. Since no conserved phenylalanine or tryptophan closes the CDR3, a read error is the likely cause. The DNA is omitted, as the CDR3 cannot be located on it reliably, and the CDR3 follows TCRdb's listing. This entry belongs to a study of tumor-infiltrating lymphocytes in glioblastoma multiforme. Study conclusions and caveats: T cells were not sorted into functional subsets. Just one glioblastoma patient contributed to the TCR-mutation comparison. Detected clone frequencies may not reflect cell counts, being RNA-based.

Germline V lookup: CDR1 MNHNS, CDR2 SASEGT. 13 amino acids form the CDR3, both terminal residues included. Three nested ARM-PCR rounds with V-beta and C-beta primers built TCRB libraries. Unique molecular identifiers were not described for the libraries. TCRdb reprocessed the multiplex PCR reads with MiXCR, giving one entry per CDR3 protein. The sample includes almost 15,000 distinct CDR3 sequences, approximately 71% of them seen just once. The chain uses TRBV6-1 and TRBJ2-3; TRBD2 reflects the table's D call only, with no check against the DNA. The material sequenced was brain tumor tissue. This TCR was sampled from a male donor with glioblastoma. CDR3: CASSEYRLHTQCY.